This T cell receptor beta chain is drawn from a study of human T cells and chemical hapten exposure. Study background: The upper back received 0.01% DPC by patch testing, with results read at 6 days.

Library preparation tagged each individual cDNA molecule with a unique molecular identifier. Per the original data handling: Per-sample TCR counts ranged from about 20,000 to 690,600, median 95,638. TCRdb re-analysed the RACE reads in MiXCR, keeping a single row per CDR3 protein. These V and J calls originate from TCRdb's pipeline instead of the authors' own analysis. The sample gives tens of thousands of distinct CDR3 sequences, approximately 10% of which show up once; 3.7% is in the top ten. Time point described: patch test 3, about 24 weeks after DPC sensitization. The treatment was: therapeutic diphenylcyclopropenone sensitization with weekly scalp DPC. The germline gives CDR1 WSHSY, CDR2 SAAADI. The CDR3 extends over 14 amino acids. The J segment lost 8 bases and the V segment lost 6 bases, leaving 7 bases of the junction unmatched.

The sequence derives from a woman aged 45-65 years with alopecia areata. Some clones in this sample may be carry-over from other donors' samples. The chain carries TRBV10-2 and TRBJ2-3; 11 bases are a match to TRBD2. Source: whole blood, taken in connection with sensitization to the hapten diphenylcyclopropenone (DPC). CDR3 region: CASRVLAGESTQYF. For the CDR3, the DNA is TGCGCCAGCAGGGTACTAGCGGGGGAGAGTACGCAGTATTTT.